These 26 T cell receptor beta chains came from one sample sequenced in a study of cytomegalovirus exposure and HLA in healthy donors. Both 60 Vbeta primers and 13 Jbeta primers went into the PCR. Sequencing was performed with immunoSEQ multiplex PCR; in TCRdb, only in-frame clones are kept and a portion is missing. Counted here are around 54,000 clones, more than 65% occurring once; the ten biggest clones make up 2.5% to 3.5%. The sample taken for sequencing was PBMCs. These receptors all come from a woman aged 18 to 35 in good health and CMV-seronegative.

The V gene is TRBV27, the J gene TRBJ2-1; D is possibly TRBD1 (6 bases). This CDR3 region has 15 residues. Germline-derived CDR1 and CDR2 are MNHEY and SMNVEV (reference sequence). V was clipped by 2 bases and J by 4 bases, with 12 bases between them. CDR3 DNA: TGTGCCAGCAGTTTAGGGTGGACAGTTTACAATGAGCAGTTCTTC. It specifies CASSLGWTVYNEQFF.

This clone appeared once. This sequence joins TRBV2 and TRBJ2-7, with 9 bases fitting TRBD1. The CDR3 consists of 14 residues. Germline assignment: CDR1 SNHLY and CDR2 FYNNEI. Trimming took 5 bases from V and 4 from J; bases not matched to a gene: 6. CDR3 residues: CASSRTGQGYEQYF. The CDR3 DNA reads TGTGCCAGCAGTAGGACGGGACAGGGTTACGAGCAGTACTTC.

This CDR3 is CASSRMTSGVADTQYF. CDR3 in DNA: TGCGCCAGCAGCCGAATGACTAGCGGGGTAGCAGATACGCAGTATTTT. The V gene is TRBV5-1, the J gene TRBJ2-3, with TRBD2 identical over 11 bases. This CDR3 is built from 16 residues. The V and J ends lost 4 bases and 4 bases, in that order; junction bases with no gene match: 8. Germline lookup yields CDR1 SGHRS and CDR2 YFSETQ.

The gene calls are TRBV5-4 and TRBJ2-7; 8 nucleotides match TRBD1. V trimming: 4 bases; J trimming: 4 bases; junction bases outside the gene matches: 7. The CDR3 is 14 residues long. Per the germline V gene, CDR1 is SGHNT and CDR2 is YYREEE (reference sequence). The CDR3 DNA is TGTGCCAGCAGCCCGGGACAGGATCTTTACGAGCAGTACTTC. Its protein is CASSPGQDLYEQYF. The complete variable domain, with remaining parts taken from reference TRBV5-4 and TRBJ2-7, reads ETGVTQSPTHLIKTRGQQVTLRCSSQSGHNTVSWYQQALGQGPQFIFQYYREEENGRGNFPPRFSGLQFPNYSSELNVNALELDDSALYLCASSPGQDLYEQYFGPGTRLTVT.

The rearrangement joins TRBV11-3 to TRBJ2-1; 16 positions agree with TRBD2. Germline CDR1 reads SGHNT; CDR2 reads YENEEA. V shed 1 base, J shed 7 bases, and the junction held 4 bases outside the gene matches. The CDR3 is 17 amino acids. In DNA form, the CDR3 reads TGTGCCAGCAGCTTAGCCGGGACTAGCGGGAGGGGGAATGAGCAGTTCTTC. Amino acids: CASSLAGTSGRGNEQFF.

The J gene is TRBJ2-7, the V gene TRBV6-1; TRBD1 matches at 8 bases. Germline trimming cut 2 bases from V and 3 bases from J; bases unmatched to any gene: 6. Germline loops: CDR1 MNHNS, CDR2 SASEGT. This CDR3 has 15 residues. Here the CDR3 reads CASSEPPDRVYEQYF. As DNA, the CDR3 is TGTGCCAGCAGTGAACCTCCGGACAGGGTCTACGAGCAGTACTTC.

J is TRBJ2-5 and V is TRBV7-6; TRBD2 aligns across 9 bases. The DNA matches TRBJ2-7 better at its end, which makes the J call doubtful. The germline CDR1 and CDR2 sequences are SGHVS and FNYEAQ. This CDR3 spans 16 amino acids. CDR3 DNA: TGTGCCAGCAGCTTAGCGGCAGGGGGAGCGGGAGGCGAGCAGTACTTC. As protein: CASSLAAGGAGGEQYF.

The chain employs TRBV29-1 and TRBJ2-7; D ambiguous. The CDR3 is 11 residues long. Germline CDR1 reads SQVTM; CDR2 reads ANQGSEA. CDR3 in amino acids: CKVEAAYEQYF. CDR3 nucleotides: TGCAAGGTTGAAGCAGCCTACGAGCAGTACTTC.

The rearrangement links TRBV29-1 to TRBJ1-3, with D perhaps TRBD1 (5 bases). With 3 bases removed from V and 4 bases from J, the gap between germline ends came to 13 bases. The CDR3 length is 14 residues. CDR1 and CDR2 (germline): SQVTM, ANQGSEA. The CDR3 sequence: CSVEAGAGGNTIYF. The CDR3 DNA sequence: TGCAGCGTTGAGGCTGGGGCGGGAGGAAACACCATATATTTT. Filled out from reference TRBV29-1 and TRBJ1-3, the complete variable domain reads SAVISQKPSRDICQRGTSLTIQCQVDSQVTMMFWYRQQPGQSLTLIATANQGSEATYESGFVIDKFPISRPNLTFSTLTVSNMSPEDSSIYLCSVEAGAGGNTIYFGEGSWLTVV.

The chain is built from TRBV11-2 and TRBJ1-1; D uncertain. The CDR3 contains 14 residues. Germline CDR1 and CDR2: SGHAT and FQNNGV. With 6 bases removed from V and 6 bases from J, the gap between germline ends came to 17 bases. The chain's CDR3 is CASRLSAGSPEAFF. In nucleotides, the CDR3 is TGTGCCAGCAGACTTAGTGCGGGAAGTCCTGAAGCTTTCTTT. Supplemented by reference TRBV11-2 and TRBJ1-1, the full variable domain reads EAGVAQSPRYKIIEKRQSVAFWCNPISGHATLYWYQQILGQGPKLLIQFQNNGVVDDSQLPKDRFSAERLKGVDSTLKIQPAKLEDSAVYLCASRLSAGSPEAFFGQGTRLTVV.

CDR3 bases: TGTGCCAGCAGGAGTGGGGGCCACGGCTACACCTTC. Its translation is CASRSGGHGYTF. The V and J genes are TRBV2 and TRBJ1-2; possibly TRBD1 for D (6 bases). V lost 6 bases, J lost 8 bases, and 13 bases lay in between. Germline-derived CDR1 and CDR2 are SNHLY and FYNNEI. CDR3 size: 12 residues.

The chain carries TRBV15 and TRBJ2-2, with TRBD1 as a possible D gene (5 bases). Trimming pared 0 bases from V and 1 base from J, leaving 6 bases between. The CDR3 contains 15 residues. From germline, CDR1 is LNHNV and CDR2 YYDKDF (reference sequence). CDR3 DNA sequence: TGTGCCACCAGCAGAGATCAGGGGAACACCGGGGAGCTGTTTTTT. Its translation is CATSRDQGNTGELFF.

The chain joins TRBV27 to TRBJ1-6, with 7 positions matching TRBD1. The V gene end was trimmed by 4 bases and the J gene end by 9 bases; junction bases not matched to a gene: 6. The CDR3 totals 14 residues. Looked up from germline, CDR1 is MNHEY and CDR2 is SMNVEV (reference sequence). DNA for the CDR3: TGTGCCAGCAGTTCGGGAGGGGGCGTTTCACCCCTCCACTTT. This codes for CASSSGGGVSPLHF.

The chain has TRBV23-1 and TRBJ2-7; possible D gene TRBD1, 6 bases. TRBV23-1 qualifies as an ORF whose function is uncertain. The CDR3 runs to 15 residues. V was shortened by 3 bases and J by 2 bases, with 14 bases between the two germline ends. The CDR3 DNA reads as TGCGCCAGCAGTCACAACCTAGGGGGACCCTACGAGCAGTACTTC. Translating gives CASSHNLGGPYEQYF.

This chain links TRBV7-9 with TRBJ2-5, with D possibly matching TRBD1 (5 bases). Trimming removed 1 base at V and 1 base at J, with 13 bases between. This CDR3 has 16 residues. Germline V gene data show CDR1 as SEHNR and CDR2 as FQNEAQ (reference sequence). CDR3 coding DNA: TGTGCCAGCAGCTTAGATGGCAGGGTCACCCAAGAGACCCAGTACTTC. Translation: CASSLDGRVTQETQYF.

V gene TRBV23-1 combines with J gene TRBJ1-2; no clear D gene. TRBV23-1 counts as an open reading frame of uncertain function. The CDR3 is made up of 13 amino acids. The V end lost 4 bases, the J end lost 8 bases, and 14 bases lay between the germline ends. The CDR3 sequence is CASSRLPVGGYTF. The CDR3 nucleotides read TGCGCCAGCAGTCGGCTCCCCGTCGGGGGCTACACCTTC.

V usage is TRBV29-1 and J usage is TRBJ2-5; D ambiguous. With 3 bases removed from V and 8 bases from J, the gap between germline ends came to 16 bases. Germline loops: CDR1 SQVTM, CDR2 ANQGSEA. The CDR3 is 13 residues long. CDR3 sequence: CSVEYLGFGTQYF. CDR3 nucleotides: TGCAGCGTTGAGTATCTGGGCTTTGGTACCCAGTACTTC.

The rearrangement joins TRBV10-3 to TRBJ2-7; 8 positions agree with TRBD2. The CDR3 consists of 13 residues. Germline loops: CDR1 ENHRY, CDR2 SYGVKD. Trimming removed 4 bases from V and 7 bases from J; junction bases left unmatched: 6. This CDR3 reads CAISGLAQGEQYF. The CDR3 nucleotides read TGTGCCATCAGTGGACTAGCGCAGGGGGAGCAGTACTTC.

The rearrangement uses TRBV7-3 and TRBJ2-7; possible D gene TRBD1, 6 bases. This CDR3 region has 14 residues. V lost 4 bases to trimming and J lost 4 bases, with 14 bases between them. The germline V gene encodes CDR1 SGHTA and CDR2 FQGTGA. The CDR3 DNA follows: TGTGCCAGCAGCTCCCTGGGGCAGGGGTACGAGCAGTACTTC. It encodes CASSSLGQGYEQYF.

This clone was observed a handful of times. The chain uses TRBV7-3 and TRBJ2-1, with 8 bases identical to TRBD2. The V and J ends lost 2 bases and 8 bases, in that order; junction bases with no gene match: 8. Germline V gene data show CDR1 as SGHTA and CDR2 as FQGTGA. The CDR3 has 15 amino acids. Here the CDR3 reads CASSLFGLALDEQFF. DNA of the CDR3: TGTGCCAGCAGCTTATTCGGACTAGCACTCGATGAGCAGTTCTTC.

This chain connects TRBV15 to TRBJ1-2, with D uncertain. V was shortened by 1 base and J by 7 bases, with 19 bases between the two germline ends. This CDR3 contains 16 residues. Germline values: CDR1 LNHNV, CDR2 YYDKDF (reference sequence). This chain's CDR3 is CATSRGDAGGKVGYTF. Here the CDR3 DNA reads TGTGCCACCAGCAGAGGTGATGCGGGCGGGAAGGTTGGCTACACCTTC.

This clone came up a few times. The V gene is TRBV14, the J gene TRBJ1-6; D not certain. The germline CDR1 and CDR2 sequences are SGHDN and FVKESK. This CDR3 has 15 amino acids. Trimming removed 0 bases from V and 10 bases from J, with 13 bases in between. CDR3 nucleotide sequence: TGTGCCAGCAGCCAAGATTGGCCACTAAGGTCACCCCTCCACTTT. This translates into CASSQDWPLRSPLHF. Filled out from reference TRBV14 and TRBJ1-6, the complete variable domain reads EAGVTQFPSHSVIEKGQTVTLRCDPISGHDNLYWYRRVMGKEIKFLLHFVKESKQDESGMPNNRFLAERTGGTYSTLKVQPAELEDSGVYFCASSQDWPLRSPLHFGNGTRLTVT.

The chain is built from TRBV4-2 and TRBJ2-7; D not resolved. The V end lost 0 bases, the J end lost 2 bases, and 8 bases lay between the germline ends. This CDR3 has 14 amino acids. Germline CDR1 reads LGHNA; CDR2 reads YNFKEQ. CDR3 loop: CASSQDPGPYEQYF. The CDR3 DNA reads TGTGCCAGCAGCCAAGATCCCGGTCCCTACGAGCAGTACTTC.

V usage is TRBV9 and J usage is TRBJ2-5; the match to TRBD1 covers 10 bases. Trimming took 3 bases from V and 5 from J; bases not matched to a gene: 16. Per germline, CDR1 SGDLS and CDR2 YYNGEE. The CDR3 totals 18 residues. The CDR3 here is CASSAGGDPTGGRETQYF. The CDR3 coding sequence is TGTGCCAGCAGCGCCGGGGGAGACCCGACAGGGGGCAGGGAGACCCAGTACTTC.

This chain joins TRBV5-1 and TRBJ1-2; 10 positions match TRBD1. The germline gives CDR1 SGHRS, CDR2 YFSETQ. CDR3 length: 15 amino acids. V lost 4 bases to trimming and J lost 8 bases; unmatched junction nucleotides: 11. CDR3 protein: CASSPAAPGQGGYTF. In DNA form, the CDR3 reads TGCGCCAGCAGCCCCGCGGCACCGGGACAGGGGGGCTACACCTTC.

This clone was detected a few times. V and J are TRBV6-1 and TRBJ2-3, with 9 bases matching TRBD1. The CDR3 extends over 15 amino acids. Trimming at V came to 7 bases and at J to 4 bases, leaving 9 bases not matched to a gene. From germline, CDR1 is MNHNS and CDR2 SASEGT. The CDR3 here is CASMSGTGIADTQYF. The CDR3 DNA sequence: TGTGCCAGCATGTCCGGGACAGGGATAGCAGATACGCAGTATTTT.